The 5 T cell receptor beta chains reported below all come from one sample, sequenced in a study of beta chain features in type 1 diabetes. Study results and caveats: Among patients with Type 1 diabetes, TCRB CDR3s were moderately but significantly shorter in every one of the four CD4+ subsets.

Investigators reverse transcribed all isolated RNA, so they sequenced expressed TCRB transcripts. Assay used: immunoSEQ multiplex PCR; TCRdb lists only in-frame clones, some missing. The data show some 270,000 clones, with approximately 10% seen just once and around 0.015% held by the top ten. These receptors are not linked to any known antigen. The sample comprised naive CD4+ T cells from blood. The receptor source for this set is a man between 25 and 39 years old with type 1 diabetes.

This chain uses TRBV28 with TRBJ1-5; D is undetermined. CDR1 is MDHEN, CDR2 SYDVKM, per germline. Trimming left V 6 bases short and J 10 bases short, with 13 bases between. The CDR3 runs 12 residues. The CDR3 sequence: CASSPSGTPQHF. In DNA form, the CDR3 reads TGTGCCAGCAGCCCTTCCGGTACCCCCCAGCATTTT.

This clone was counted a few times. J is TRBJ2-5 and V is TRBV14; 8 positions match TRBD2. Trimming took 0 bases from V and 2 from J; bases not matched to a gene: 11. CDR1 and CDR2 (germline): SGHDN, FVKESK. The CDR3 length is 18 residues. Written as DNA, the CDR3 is TGTGCCAGCAGCCAAGATTTCAGCGGGGGCGACCGGCAAGAGACCCAGTACTTC. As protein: CASSQDFSGGDRQETQYF.

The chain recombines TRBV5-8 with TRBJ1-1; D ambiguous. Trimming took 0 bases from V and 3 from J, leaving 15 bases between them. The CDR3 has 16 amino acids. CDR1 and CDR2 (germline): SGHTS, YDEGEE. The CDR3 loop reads CASSLVGWRFDTEAFF. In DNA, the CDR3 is TGTGCCAGCAGCTTGGTTGGGTGGCGGTTCGACACTGAAGCTTTCTTT.

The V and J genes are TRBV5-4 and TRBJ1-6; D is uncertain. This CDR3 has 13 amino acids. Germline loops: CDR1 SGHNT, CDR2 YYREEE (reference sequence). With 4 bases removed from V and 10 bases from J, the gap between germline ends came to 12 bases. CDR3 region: CASSPLHGSPLHF. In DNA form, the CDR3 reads TGTGCCAGCAGCCCGCTCCACGGGTCACCCCTCCACTTT.

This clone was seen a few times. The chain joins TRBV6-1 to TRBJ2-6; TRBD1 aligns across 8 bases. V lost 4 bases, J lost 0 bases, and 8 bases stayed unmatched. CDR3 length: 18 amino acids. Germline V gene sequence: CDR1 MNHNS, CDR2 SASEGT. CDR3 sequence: CASSGRTGTPSGANVLTF. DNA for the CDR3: TGTGCCAGCAGTGGTAGGACAGGGACTCCCTCTGGGGCCAACGTCCTGACTTTC.